This passage covers 10 T cell receptor beta chains from one sample sequenced in a study of cytomegalovirus exposure and HLA in healthy donors (dated by TCRdb to 2016 to 2017). Library preparation employed the immunoSEQ multiplex PCR assay. For the multiplex PCR, a mixture combining 60 forward primers for TCR Vbeta segments and 13 reverse primers for TCR Jbeta segments was used. What TCRdb holds here is the immuneACCESS table cut down to in-frame rearrangements. Part of the clones is not present; checked against another copy, under half of the missing clones reflect an unresolved V gene, and the others are unexplained. Within this sample are 150,000 to 200,000 clones, with 60% to 85% of them counted one time only. The top ten clones comprise about 2.7% of the sample. The sequenced material came from PBMCs. The receptors here all came from a male donor in good health and CMV-seronegative.

The chain joins TRBV6-6 to TRBJ2-3; D remains unclear. V gave up 4 bases and J gave up 3 bases, with 5 bases separating them. CDR3 length: 12 residues. CDR1 is MNHNY, CDR2 SVGAGI, per germline (reference sequence). The CDR3, as DNA: TGTGCCAGCAGTTCCAATACAGATACGCAGTATTTT. Its protein is CASSSNTDTQYF.

Only a few counts were recorded for this clone. V is TRBV27 and J is TRBJ2-7, with TRBD1 matching 7 bases. The CDR3 is made up of 14 amino acids. CDR1 MNHEY and CDR2 SMNVEV come from the germline V gene (reference sequence). The J segment lost 7 bases and the V segment lost 6 bases, leaving 12 bases of the junction unmatched. Here the CDR3 reads CASSPGGPVYEQYF. CDR3 in DNA: TGTGCCAGCAGCCCAGGGGGTCCGGTTTATGAGCAGTACTTC.

This clone occurred a few times. The chain employs TRBV30 and TRBJ2-2, with TRBD1 matching 11 bases. Germline CDR1 GTSNPN, CDR2 SVGIG (reference sequence). The ends lost 5 bases at V and 5 bases at J; junction bases unmatched: 10. The CDR3 sequence is 16 residues long. The CDR3 loop is CAWQLRGTGGTGELFF. CDR3 DNA: TGTGCCTGGCAGTTAAGGGGGACAGGGGGGACCGGGGAGCTGTTTTTT.

In its sample, this clone was seen a few times. The J gene is TRBJ1-1, the V gene TRBV9, with 8 bases lining up with TRBD1. This CDR3 has 16 residues. The germline CDR1 and CDR2 sequences are SGDLS and YYNGEE. V shed 0 bases and J 4 bases; nucleotides not matched to a gene: 8. Here the CDR3 DNA reads TGTGCCAGCAGCGTAGCTCGGACAGGGCCGGGCACTGAAGCTTTCTTT. Protein: CASSVARTGPGTEAFF.

The chain has TRBV28 and TRBJ1-1; 8 bases fit TRBD1. J was trimmed by 4 bases and V by 5 bases; bases with no gene match: 6. Germline V lookup: CDR1 MDHEN, CDR2 SYDVKM. CDR3 length: 14 amino acids. CDR3 DNA: TGTGCCAGCAGTCGACAGGGGATAAGCACTGAAGCTTTCTTT. Residues: CASSRQGISTEAFF.

This clone was picked up a small number of times. This chain uses TRBV7-9 with TRBJ2-7, with TRBD1 as a possible D gene (5 bases). The germline V gene encodes CDR1 SEHNR and CDR2 FQNEAQ (reference sequence). The V gene lost 5 bases and the J gene lost 3 bases, with 17 bases spanning the gap. The CDR3 consists of 15 residues. In DNA form, the CDR3 reads TGTGCCAGCAGCCCCCCAAGGACAAGAATCTACGAGCAGTACTTC. Protein: CASSPPRTRIYEQYF. The whole variable domain, filled in from reference TRBV7-9 and TRBJ2-7, reads DTGVSQNPRHKITKRGQNVTFRCDPISEHNRLYWYRQTLGQGPEFLTYFQNEAQLEKSRLLSDRFSAERPKGSFSTLEIQRTEQGDSAMYLCASSPPRTRIYEQYFGPGTRLTVT.

The chain combines TRBV9 with TRBJ2-7; 12 bases agree with TRBD2. Germline CDR1 is SGDLS and CDR2 is YYNGEE. V shed 1 base and J 4 bases; nucleotides not matched to a gene: 6. CDR3 length: 16 residues. This CDR3 is CASSVSPSGRVYEQYF. The DNA for the CDR3 is TGTGCCAGCAGCGTAAGCCCTAGCGGGAGGGTATACGAGCAGTACTTC.

The DNA for the CDR3 is TGCGCCAGCAGCGGAAGGCGACTAAGCACAGATACGCAGTATTTT. Protein product: CASSGRRLSTDTQYF. The chain recombines TRBV4-1 with TRBJ2-3; D is possibly TRBD2 (5 bases). The V gene's germline CDR1 is MGHRA and CDR2 YSYEKL. Trimming removed 5 bases at V and 0 bases at J, with 12 bases between. The length of the CDR3 is 15 residues.

The chain has TRBV28 and TRBJ2-3; TRBD2 might be the D (5 bases). V was pared by 5 bases and J by 0 bases, with 9 bases between. The CDR3 has 14 amino acids. Germline V gene lookup returns CDR1 MDHEN and CDR2 SYDVKM. CDR3 loop: CASSTGGSTDTQYF. The CDR3, as DNA: TGTGCCAGCAGTACGGGCGGGAGCACAGATACGCAGTATTTT.

The chain has TRBV28 and TRBJ2-5; D possibly corresponds to TRBD2 (7 bases). The V end was cut by 7 bases, the J end by 2 bases, with 20 bases between. The germline gives CDR1 MDHEN, CDR2 SYDVKM. This CDR3 is built from 16 residues. The CDR3 bases are TGTGCCAGCATCCCCCCCCTAGGGGGGGGTCAAGAGACCCAGTACTTC. Residues: CASIPPLGGGQETQYF.